The T cell receptor (beta chain) described here comes from a study of OX40 agonist ivuxolimab in advanced cancers. General study results and limits: Antigen specificity remained undetermined for the expanded peripheral T cells. Expanded clones belonging to CD8+ T cells outnumbered, on average, those of CD4+.

Some clones are missing from TCRdb's copy, which holds only in-frame ones; the method was immunoSEQ multiplex PCR. Of about 19,000 clones listed, over 80% are singletons. This clone appeared once. Its cognate antigen is unknown. There are 15 residues in the CDR3. CDR1 and CDR2 (germline): MNHEY, SMNVEV (reference sequence). The V end was cut by 4 bases, the J end by 4 bases, with 14 bases between. The chain employs TRBV27 and TRBJ1-5; D is possibly TRBD1 (5 bases). This material consisted of CD4+ or CD8+ T cells sorted from blood, taken in a trial of the OX40 agonist ivuxolimab. This sequence originates from an adult with an advanced solid tumor such as melanoma, head and neck, liver or kidney cancer. This CDR3 is CASSSWTQPNQPQHF. As DNA, the CDR3 is TGTGCCAGCAGTTCGTGGACACAGCCTAATCAGCCCCAGCATTTT.